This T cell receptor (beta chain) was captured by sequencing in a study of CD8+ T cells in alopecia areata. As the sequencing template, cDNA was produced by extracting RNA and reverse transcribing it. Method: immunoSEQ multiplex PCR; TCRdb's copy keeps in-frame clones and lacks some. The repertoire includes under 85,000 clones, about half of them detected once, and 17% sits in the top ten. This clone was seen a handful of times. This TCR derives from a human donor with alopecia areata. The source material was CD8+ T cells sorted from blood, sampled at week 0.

This CDR3 reads CASSQDEKTRGNLETQYF. CDR3 sequence (DNA): TGCGCCAGCAGCCAAGATGAGAAGACTAGGGGTAATTTGGAGACCCAGTACTTC. This chain connects TRBV4-1 to TRBJ2-5; D might be TRBD2 (6 bases). The CDR3 runs 18 residues. In germline, CDR1 is MGHRA, CDR2 YSYEKL. Trimming cost V 0 bases and J 5 bases, with 22 bases left between them.